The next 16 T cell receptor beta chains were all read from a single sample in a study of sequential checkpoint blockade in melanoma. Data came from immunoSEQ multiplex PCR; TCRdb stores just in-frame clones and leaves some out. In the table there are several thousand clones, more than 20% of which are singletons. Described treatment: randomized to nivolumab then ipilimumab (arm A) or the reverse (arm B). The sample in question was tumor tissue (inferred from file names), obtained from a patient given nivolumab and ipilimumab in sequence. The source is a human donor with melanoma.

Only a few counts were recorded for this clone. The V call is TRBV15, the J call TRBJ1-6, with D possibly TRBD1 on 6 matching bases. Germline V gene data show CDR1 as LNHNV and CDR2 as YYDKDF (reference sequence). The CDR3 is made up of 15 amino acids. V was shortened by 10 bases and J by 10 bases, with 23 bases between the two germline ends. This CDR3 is CASRNNPQGYSPLHF. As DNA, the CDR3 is TGTGCCAGCAGAAATAACCCGCAGGGGTACTCACCCCTCCACTTT.

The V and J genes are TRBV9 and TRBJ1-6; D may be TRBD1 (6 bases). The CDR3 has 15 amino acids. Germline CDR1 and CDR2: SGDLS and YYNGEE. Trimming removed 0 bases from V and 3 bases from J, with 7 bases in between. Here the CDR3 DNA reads TGTGCCAGCAGCGTAGGGACAGTCTATAATTCACCCCTCCACTTT. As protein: CASSVGTVYNSPLHF.

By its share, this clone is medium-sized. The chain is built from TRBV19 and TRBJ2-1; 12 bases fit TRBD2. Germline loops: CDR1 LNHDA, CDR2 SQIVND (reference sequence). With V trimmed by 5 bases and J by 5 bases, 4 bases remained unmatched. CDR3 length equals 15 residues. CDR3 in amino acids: CASSHGLAGNNEQFF. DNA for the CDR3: TGTGCCAGTAGTCACGGACTAGCGGGAAACAATGAGCAGTTCTTC.

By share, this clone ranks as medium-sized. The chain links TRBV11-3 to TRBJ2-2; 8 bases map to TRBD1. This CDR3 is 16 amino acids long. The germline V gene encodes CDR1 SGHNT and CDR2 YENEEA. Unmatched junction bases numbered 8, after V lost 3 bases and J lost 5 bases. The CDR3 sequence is CASSFSGGWNTGELFF. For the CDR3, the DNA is TGTGCCAGCAGCTTTTCAGGGGGCTGGAATACCGGGGAGCTGTTTTTT.

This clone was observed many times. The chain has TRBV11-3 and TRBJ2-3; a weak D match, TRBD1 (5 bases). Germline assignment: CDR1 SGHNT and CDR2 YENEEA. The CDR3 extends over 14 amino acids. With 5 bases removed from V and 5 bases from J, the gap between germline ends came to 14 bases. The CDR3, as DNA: TGTGCCAGCAGCGGGGCCCGATGGGGAGATACGCAGTATTTT. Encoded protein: CASSGARWGDTQYF.

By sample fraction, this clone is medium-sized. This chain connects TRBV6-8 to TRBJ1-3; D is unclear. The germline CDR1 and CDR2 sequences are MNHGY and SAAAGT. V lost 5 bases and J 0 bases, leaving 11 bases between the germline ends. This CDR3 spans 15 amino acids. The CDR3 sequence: CASSDPRFSGNTIYF. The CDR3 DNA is TGTGCCAGCAGTGATCCCCGGTTCTCTGGAAACACCATATATTTT.

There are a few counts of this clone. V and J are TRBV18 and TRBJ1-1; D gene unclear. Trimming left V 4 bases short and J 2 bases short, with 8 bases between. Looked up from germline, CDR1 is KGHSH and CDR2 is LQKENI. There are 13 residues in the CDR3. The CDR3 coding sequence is TGTGCCAGCTCACAGGGTATAAACACTGAAGCTTTCTTT. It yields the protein CASSQGINTEAFF.

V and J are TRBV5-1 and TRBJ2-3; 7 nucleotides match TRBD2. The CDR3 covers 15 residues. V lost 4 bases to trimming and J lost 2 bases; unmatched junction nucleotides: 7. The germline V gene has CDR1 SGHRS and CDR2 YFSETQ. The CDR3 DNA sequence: TGCGCCAGCAGCCCGGGACTACAACACACAGATACGCAGTATTTT. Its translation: CASSPGLQHTDTQYF. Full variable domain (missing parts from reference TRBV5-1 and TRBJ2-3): KAGVTQTPRYLIKTRGQQVTLSCSPISGHRSVSWYQQTPGQGLQFLFEYFSETQRNKGNFPGRFSGRQFSNSRSEMNVSTLELGDSALYLCASSPGLQHTDTQYFGPGTRLTVL.

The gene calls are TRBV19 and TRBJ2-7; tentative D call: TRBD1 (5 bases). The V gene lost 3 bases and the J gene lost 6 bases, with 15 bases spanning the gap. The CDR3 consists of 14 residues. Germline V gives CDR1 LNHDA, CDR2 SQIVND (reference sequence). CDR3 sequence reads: CASSIFSSGSEQYF. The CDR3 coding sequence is TGTGCCAGTAGTATTTTCTCGTCAGGGTCCGAGCAGTACTTC. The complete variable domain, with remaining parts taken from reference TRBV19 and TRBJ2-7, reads DGGITQSPKYLFRKEGQNVTLSCEQNLNHDAMYWYRQDPGQGLRLIYYSQIVNDFQKGDIAEGYSVSREKKESFPLTVTSAQKNPTAFYLCASSIFSSGSEQYFGPGTRLTVT.

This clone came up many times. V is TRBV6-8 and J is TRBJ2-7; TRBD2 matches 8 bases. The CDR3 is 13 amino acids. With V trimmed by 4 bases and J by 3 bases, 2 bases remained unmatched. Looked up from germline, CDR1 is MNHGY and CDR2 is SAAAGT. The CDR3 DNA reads TGTGCCAGCAGTTCAGGGACTAGCTACGAGCAGTACTTC. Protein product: CASSSGTSYEQYF.

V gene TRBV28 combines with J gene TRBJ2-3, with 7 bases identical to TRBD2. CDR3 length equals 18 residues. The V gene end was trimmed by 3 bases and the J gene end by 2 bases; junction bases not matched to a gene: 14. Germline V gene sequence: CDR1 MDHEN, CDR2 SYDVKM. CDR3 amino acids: CASSLDPYGGRFTDTQYF. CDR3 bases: TGTGCCAGCAGTTTGGACCCTTATGGCGGGAGATTCACAGATACGCAGTATTTT.

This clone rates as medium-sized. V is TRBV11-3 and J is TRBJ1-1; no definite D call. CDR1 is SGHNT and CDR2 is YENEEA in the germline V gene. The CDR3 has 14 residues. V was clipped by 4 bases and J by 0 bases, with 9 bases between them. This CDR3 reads CASSYSVLNTEAFF. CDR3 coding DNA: TGTGCCAGCAGCTATTCGGTACTGAACACTGAAGCTTTCTTT.

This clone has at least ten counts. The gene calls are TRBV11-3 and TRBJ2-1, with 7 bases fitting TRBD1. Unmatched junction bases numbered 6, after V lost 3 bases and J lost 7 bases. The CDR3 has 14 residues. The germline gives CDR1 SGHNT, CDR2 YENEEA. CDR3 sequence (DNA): TGTGCCAGCAGCTTGGACGTCAGGGGGAATGAGCAGTTCTTC. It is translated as CASSLDVRGNEQFF.

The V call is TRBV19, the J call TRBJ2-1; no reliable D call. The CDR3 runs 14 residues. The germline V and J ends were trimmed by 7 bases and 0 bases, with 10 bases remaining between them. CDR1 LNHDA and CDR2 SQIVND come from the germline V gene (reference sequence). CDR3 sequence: CASNDLSSYNEQFF. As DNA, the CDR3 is TGTGCCAGTAACGACTTGAGCTCCTACAATGAGCAGTTCTTC. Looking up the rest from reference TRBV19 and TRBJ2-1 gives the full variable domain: DGGITQSPKYLFRKEGQNVTLSCEQNLNHDAMYWYRQDPGQGLRLIYYSQIVNDFQKGDIAEGYSVSREKKESFPLTVTSAQKNPTAFYLCASNDLSSYNEQFFGPGTRLTVL.

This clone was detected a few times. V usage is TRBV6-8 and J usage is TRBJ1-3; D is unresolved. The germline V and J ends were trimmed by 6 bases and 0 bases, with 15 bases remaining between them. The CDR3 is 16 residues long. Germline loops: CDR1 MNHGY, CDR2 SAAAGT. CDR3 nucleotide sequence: TGTGCCAGCAGACCGGATTGGAGTTTCTCTGGAAACACCATATATTTT. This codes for CASRPDWSFSGNTIYF.

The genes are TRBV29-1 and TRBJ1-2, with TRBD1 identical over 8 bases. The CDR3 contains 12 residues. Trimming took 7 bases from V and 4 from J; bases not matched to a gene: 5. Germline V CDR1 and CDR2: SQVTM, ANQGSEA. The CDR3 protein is CSGQGQAYGYTF. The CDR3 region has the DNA TGCAGCGGCCAGGGACAGGCCTATGGCTACACCTTC.